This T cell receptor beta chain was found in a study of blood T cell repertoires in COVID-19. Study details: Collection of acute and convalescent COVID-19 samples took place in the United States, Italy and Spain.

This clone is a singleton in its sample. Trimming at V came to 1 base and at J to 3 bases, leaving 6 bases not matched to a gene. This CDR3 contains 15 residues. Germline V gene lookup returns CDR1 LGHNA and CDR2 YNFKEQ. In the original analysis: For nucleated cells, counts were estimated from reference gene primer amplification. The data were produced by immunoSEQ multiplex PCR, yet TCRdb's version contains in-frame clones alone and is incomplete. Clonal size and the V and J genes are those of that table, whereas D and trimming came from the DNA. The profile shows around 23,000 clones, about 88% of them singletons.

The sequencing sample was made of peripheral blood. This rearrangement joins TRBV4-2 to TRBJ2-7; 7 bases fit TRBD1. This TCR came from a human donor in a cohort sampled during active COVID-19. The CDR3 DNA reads TGTGCCAGCAGCCAAGGGGTACAGGGGAACTACGAGCAGTACTTC. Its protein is CASSQGVQGNYEQYF.